This T cell receptor (beta chain) was recovered during a study of lymphopenia after photon versus proton radiotherapy. Whole-study findings and limits: Under photons, naive T cells and diversity fell while effector/memory populations rose. Post-nadir TCR diversity decline inversely tracked overall survival among those who died.

Regarding this clone: Its target is unknown.

Here immunoSEQ multiplex PCR was the method, and the copy in TCRdb shows in-frame clones only, minus some. Of tens of thousands of clones listed, around 90% were seen once; the top ten hold roughly 9.6%. V lost 3 bases and J lost 2; bases outside the gene matches: 4. The germline gives CDR1 KGHSH, CDR2 LQKENI. CDR3 length: 16 amino acids. The TCR was taken from a woman in her sixties or seventies with pancreatic cancer. Some clones in this sample may be carry-over from other donors' samples. Sequences were derived from peripheral blood, sampled from a patient treated with proton-based radiotherapy. The chain couples TRBV18 to TRBJ2-7, with 13 bases aligning to TRBD2. DNA for the CDR3: TGTGCCAGCTCACCCCGGGGACTAGCGGGGACCTACGAGCAGTACTTC. It codes for CASSPRGLAGTYEQYF.